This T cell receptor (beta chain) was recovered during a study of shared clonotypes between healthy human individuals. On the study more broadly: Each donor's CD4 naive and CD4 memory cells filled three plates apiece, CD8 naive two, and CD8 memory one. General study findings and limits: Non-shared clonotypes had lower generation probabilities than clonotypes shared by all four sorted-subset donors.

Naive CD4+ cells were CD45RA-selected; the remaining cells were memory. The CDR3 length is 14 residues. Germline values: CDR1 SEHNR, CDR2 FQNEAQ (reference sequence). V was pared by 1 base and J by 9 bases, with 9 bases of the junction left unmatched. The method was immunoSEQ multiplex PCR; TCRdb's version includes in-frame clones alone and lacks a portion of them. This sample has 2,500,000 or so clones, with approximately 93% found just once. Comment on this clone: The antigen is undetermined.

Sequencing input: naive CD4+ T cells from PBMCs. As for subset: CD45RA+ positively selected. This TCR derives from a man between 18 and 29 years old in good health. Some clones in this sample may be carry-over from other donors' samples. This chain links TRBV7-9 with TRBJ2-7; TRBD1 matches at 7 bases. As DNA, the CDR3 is TGTGCCAGCAGCTTAGGGGAGACAGGGCAGGGGCAGTACTTC. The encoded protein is CASSLGETGQGQYF.